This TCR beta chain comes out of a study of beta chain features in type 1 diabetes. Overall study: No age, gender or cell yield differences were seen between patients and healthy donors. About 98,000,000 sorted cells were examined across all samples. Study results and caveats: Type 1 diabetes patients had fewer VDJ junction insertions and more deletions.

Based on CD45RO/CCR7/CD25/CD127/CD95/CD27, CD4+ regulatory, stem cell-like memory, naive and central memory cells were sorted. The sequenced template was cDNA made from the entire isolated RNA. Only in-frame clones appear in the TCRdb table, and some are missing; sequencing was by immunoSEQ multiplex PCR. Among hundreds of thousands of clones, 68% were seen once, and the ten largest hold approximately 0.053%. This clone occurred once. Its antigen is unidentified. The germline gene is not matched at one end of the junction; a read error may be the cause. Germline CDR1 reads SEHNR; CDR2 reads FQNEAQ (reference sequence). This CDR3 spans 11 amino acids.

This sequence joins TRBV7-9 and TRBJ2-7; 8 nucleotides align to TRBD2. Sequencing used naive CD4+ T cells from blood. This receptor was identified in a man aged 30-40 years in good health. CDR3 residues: CASSLETSVHF. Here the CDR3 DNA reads TGTGCCAGCAGCTTAGAGACTAGCGTACACTTC.